This note documents a single T cell receptor (beta chain) sequence. Single viable CD3+CD4+CD8-CD45RO+ cells were sorted as the memory CD4+ T cells. The entry originates in a study of memory CD4+ T cells and cytomegalovirus serostatus. Data came from immunoSEQ multiplex PCR; TCRdb stores just in-frame clones and leaves some out. Of about 54,000 clones in the sample, around three quarters were seen once. The source is an adult in good health and CMV-seropositive. Sequenced material: memory CD4+ T cells from blood.

CDR3: CASSETPGDSRYF. The CDR3 bases are TGTGCCAGCAGTGAAACTCCCGGGGATTCGAGGTACTTC. The gene calls are TRBV2 and TRBJ2-4; D may be TRBD2 (5 bases). The germline V and J ends were trimmed by 2 bases and 15 bases, with 17 bases remaining between them. From germline, CDR1 is SNHLY and CDR2 FYNNEI. The CDR3 runs 13 residues.